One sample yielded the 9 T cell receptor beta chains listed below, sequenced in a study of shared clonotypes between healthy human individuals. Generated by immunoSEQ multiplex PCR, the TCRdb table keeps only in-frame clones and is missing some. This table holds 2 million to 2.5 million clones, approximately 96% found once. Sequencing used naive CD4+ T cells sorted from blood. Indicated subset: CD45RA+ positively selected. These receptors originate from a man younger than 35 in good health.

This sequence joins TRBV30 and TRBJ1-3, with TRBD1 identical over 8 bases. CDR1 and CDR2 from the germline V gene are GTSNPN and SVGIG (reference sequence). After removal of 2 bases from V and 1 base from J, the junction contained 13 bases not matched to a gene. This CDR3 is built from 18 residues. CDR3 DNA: TGTGCCTGGAGTTCCGACAGGGGCCTCCACCCTTCTGGAAACACCATATATTTT. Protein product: CAWSSDRGLHPSGNTIYF.

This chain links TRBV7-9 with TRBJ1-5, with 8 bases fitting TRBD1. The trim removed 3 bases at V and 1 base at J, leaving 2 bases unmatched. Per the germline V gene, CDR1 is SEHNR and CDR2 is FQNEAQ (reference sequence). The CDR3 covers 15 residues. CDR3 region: CASSLDRVSNQPQHF. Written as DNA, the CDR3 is TGTGCCAGCAGCTTGGACAGGGTCAGCAATCAGCCCCAGCATTTT. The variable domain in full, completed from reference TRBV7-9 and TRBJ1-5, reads DTGVSQNPRHKITKRGQNVTFRCDPISEHNRLYWYRQTLGQGPEFLTYFQNEAQLEKSRLLSDRFSAERPKGSFSTLEIQRTEQGDSAMYLCASSLDRVSNQPQHFGDGTRLSIL.

The chain's CDR3 is CASSQDTGTGNEQYF. CDR3 nucleotides: TGCGCCAGCAGTCAGGACACCGGGACAGGGAACGAGCAGTACTTC. The chain is built from TRBV10-1 and TRBJ2-7, with 9 bases identical to TRBD1. This CDR3 is 15 amino acids long. Germline V gives CDR1 WNHNN, CDR2 SYGVQD (reference sequence). V trimming: 5 bases; J trimming: 5 bases; junction bases outside the gene matches: 10.

The CDR3 DNA reads as TGCGCCAGCAGCTTGGCAGGTTTGAGCGACGAGCAGTACTTC. Its translation: CASSLAGLSDEQYF. This rearrangement joins TRBV5-1 to TRBJ2-7, with D hard to call. The CDR3 is 14 amino acids. The V gene's germline CDR1 is SGHRS and CDR2 YFSETQ. Trimming shortened V by 0 bases and J by 5 bases, and 12 bases separated the two germline ends.

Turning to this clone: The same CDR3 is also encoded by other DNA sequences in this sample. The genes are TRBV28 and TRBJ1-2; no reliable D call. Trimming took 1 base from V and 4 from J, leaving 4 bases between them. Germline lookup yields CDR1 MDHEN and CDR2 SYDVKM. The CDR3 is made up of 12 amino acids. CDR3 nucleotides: TGTGCCAGCAGTTTATTGGCCTATGGCTACACCTTC. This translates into CASSLLAYGYTF.

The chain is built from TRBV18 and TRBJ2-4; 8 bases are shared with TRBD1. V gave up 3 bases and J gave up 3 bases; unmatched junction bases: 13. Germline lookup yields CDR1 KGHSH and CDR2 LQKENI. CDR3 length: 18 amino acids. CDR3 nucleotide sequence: TGTGCCAGCTCACCGACTGAAGACAGGGGTTTCATCAAAAACATTCAGTACTTC. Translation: CASSPTEDRGFIKNIQYF.

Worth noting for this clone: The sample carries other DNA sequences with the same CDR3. CDR3 loop: CASSATGYEQYF. CDR3 coding DNA: TGTGCCAGCAGTGCTACAGGGTACGAGCAGTACTTC. This rearrangement joins TRBV2 to TRBJ2-7, with D maybe TRBD1 (6 bases). CDR1 is SNHLY, CDR2 FYNNEI, per germline. V was trimmed by 4 bases and J by 4 bases, leaving 8 bases between them. CDR3 size: 12 residues.

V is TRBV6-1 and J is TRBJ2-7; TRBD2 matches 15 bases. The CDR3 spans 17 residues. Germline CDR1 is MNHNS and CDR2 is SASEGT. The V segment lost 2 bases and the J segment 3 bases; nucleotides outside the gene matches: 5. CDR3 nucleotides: TGTGCCAGCAGTGAAAGGACTAGCGGGGGGGCCTTCTACGAGCAGTACTTC. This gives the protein CASSERTSGGAFYEQYF.

The CDR3 is CASSLTGGAGNTEAFF. For the CDR3, the DNA is TGTGCCAGCAGCTTGACAGGGGGCGCCGGGAACACTGAAGCTTTCTTT. The rearrangement uses TRBV5-4 and TRBJ1-1; 9 bases are shared with TRBD1. V shed 1 base, J shed 1 base, and the junction held 5 bases outside the gene matches. The germline V gene has CDR1 SGHNT and CDR2 YYREEE (reference sequence). CDR3 length: 16 amino acids.